A selection of T cell receptor beta chains follows, all from one sample in a study of blood T cell repertoires in COVID-19. TCRdb's table, derived via immunoSEQ multiplex PCR, lists solely in-frame clones and lacks some. The data show 450,000 to 500,000 clones, with approximately 86% seen just once and 0.65% to 0.9% held by the top ten. Sequenced: PBMCs or T cells enriched from blood (not recorded which). The receptors shown here come from a woman aged 18 to 35 who had recovered from COVID-19. Both conserved end residues are part of each CDR3. A D gene is named only where the DNA matches it firmly. Expanded clones get a size class; other rows say once, few or many, or leave the size out.

D,J,V,length,size,CDR3,DNA
.,TRBJ2-7,TRBV5-6,16,.,CASSLGRGTFSYEQYF,TGTGCCAGCAGCTTGGGGAGGGGTACGTTTTCCTACGAGCAGTACTTC
.,TRBJ2-1,TRBV27,12,.,CASSGSAGTQFF,TGTGCCAGTTCAGGGAGCGCGGGGACCCAGTTCTTC
.,TRBJ1-2,TRBV19,15,.,CASSSLLEGARGYTF,TGTGCCAGTAGTTCGCTTTTGGAAGGGGCGCGAGGCTACACCTTC
.,TRBJ1-5,TRBV12-3/TRBV12-4,11,.,CASSLGGPQHF,TGTGCCAGCAGTCTCGGGGGGCCCCAGCATTTT
TRBD1,TRBJ2-7,TRBV2,14,.,CASRGQVNSYEQYF,TGTGCCAGTAGGGGGCAGGTTAACTCCTACGAGCAGTACTTC
.,TRBJ2-5,TRBV7-3,13,.,CASSTQGGETQYF,TGTGCCAGCAGCACACAGGGTGGAGAGACCCAGTACTTC
.,TRBJ2-4,TRBV27,13,.,CASSLNRLNIQYF,TGTGCCAGCAGTTTAAACAGGTTAAACATTCAGTACTTC
.,TRBJ1-2,TRBV25-1,13,.,CASSRGGHYGYTF,TGTGCCAGCAGTCGGGGAGGGCACTATGGCTACACCTTC
TRBD1,TRBJ2-2,TRBV25-1,13,.,CASSTGGVGELFF,TGTGCCAGCAGTACAGGGGGAGTCGGGGAGCTGTTTTTT
.,TRBJ1-1,TRBV30,12,.,CAVREMRAEAFF,TGTGCCGTACGGGAGATGAGAGCTGAAGCTTTCTTT
TRBD1,TRBJ1-2,TRBV2,15,.,CASSEPGQGVEGYTF,TGTGCCAGCAGTGAACCGGGACAGGGCGTTGAAGGCTACACCTTC
.,TRBJ2-3,TRBV15,14,once,CATSRDRPLATQYF,TGTGCCACCAGCAGAGACCGTCCTTTGGCTACGCAGTATTTT
TRBD1,TRBJ2-7,TRBV7-9,16,.,CASSSWDREVYNEQYF,TGTGCCAGCAGCTCATGGGACAGGGAAGTATACAACGAGCAGTACTTC
.,TRBJ2-7,TRBV7-9,15,.,CASSLVPQTTYEQYF,TGTGCCAGCAGCTTAGTCCCCCAAACTACCTACGAGCAGTACTTC
TRBD1,TRBJ1-6,TRBV5-6,15,once,CASSFGQGANSPLHF,TGTGCCAGCAGCTTCGGACAGGGGGCGAATTCACCCCTCCACTTT
.,TRBJ1-4,TRBV5-6,15,.,CASSYTTGPGEKLFF,TGTGCCAGCAGCTATACGACCGGCCCAGGGGAAAAACTGTTTTTT
.,TRBJ2-3,TRBV27,12,.,CASRLPTDTQYF,TGTGCCAGCAGACTACCCACAGATACGCAGTATTTT
TRBD1,TRBJ1-2,TRBV5-6,14,.,CASSLTGAYYGYTF,TGTGCCAGCAGCCTGACAGGGGCTTATTATGGCTACACCTTC
.,TRBJ1-6,TRBV3-1/TRBV3-2,16,.,CASSQMMSSYNSPLHF,TGTGCCAGCAGCCAAATGATGAGCTCCTATAATTCACCCCTCCACTTT
.,TRBJ1-3,TRBV7-9,14,.,CASSSTAWTAGIYF,TGTGCCAGCAGCTCCACCGCCTGGACGGCGGGTATATATTTT
.,TRBJ2-1,TRBV3-1/TRBV3-2,14,.,CASSQEWEANKQFF,TGTGCCAGCAGCCAAGAGTGGGAGGCCAATAAGCAGTTCTTC
.,TRBJ2-5,TRBV2,12,.,CASSLVLETQYF,TGTGCCAGCAGTCTAGTTTTAGAGACCCAGTACTTC
TRBD1,TRBJ1-1,TRBV30,13,.,CAWTTGGISEAFF,TGTGCCTGGACAACAGGGGGGATATCTGAAGCTTTCTTT
.,TRBJ2-5,TRBV19,14,.,CASRAEGGRETQYF,TGTGCCAGTAGGGCTGAGGGGGGGCGAGAGACCCAGTACTTC
.,TRBJ2-2,TRBV4-1,15,.,CASSPTWTSTGELFF,TGCGCCAGCAGTCCCACTTGGACTTCCACCGGGGAGCTGTTTTTT
TRBD1,TRBJ1-6,TRBV7-9,16,.,CASSSPRAGGFSPLHF,TGTGCCAGCAGCTCTCCCCGGGCAGGGGGTTTCTCACCCCTCCACTTT
.,TRBJ1-1,TRBV6-5,14,.,CASIKDIMNTEAFF,TGTGCCAGCATAAAGGACATCATGAACACTGAAGCTTTCTTT
TRBD2,TRBJ2-2,TRBV30,14,.,CAWTSGGTTGELFF,TGTGCCTGGACTTCGGGGGGGACCACCGGGGAGCTGTTTTTT
.,TRBJ1-1,TRBV2,15,.,CASSEGLGRGTEAFF,TGTGCCAGCAGTGAAGGGTTGGGTCGGGGGACTGAAGCTTTCTTT
TRBD1,TRBJ1-2,TRBV5-1,15,.,CASSLEGQGANGYTF,TGCGCCAGCAGCTTGGAAGGACAGGGGGCAAATGGCTACACCTTC
TRBD1,TRBJ2-7,TRBV5-1,13,.,CASSWDRGGEQYF,TGCGCCAGCAGCTGGGACAGGGGAGGCGAGCAGTACTTC
.,TRBJ2-3,TRBV6-1,15,.,CASSEAPGTTDTQYF,TGTGCCAGCAGTGAAGCCCCGGGGACTACAGATACGCAGTATTTT
TRBD1,TRBJ2-7,TRBV28,14,.,CASSTRDRAAEQYF,TGTGCCAGCAGTACGCGGGACAGGGCGGCCGAGCAGTACTTC
TRBD1,TRBJ2-3,TRBV5-1,14,.,CASSLDRGTDTQYF,TGCGCCAGCAGCCTTGACAGGGGGACAGATACGCAGTATTTT
TRBD1,TRBJ1-1,TRBV19,17,.,CASSPPGTGIGATEAFF,TGTGCCAGTAGTCCCCCCGGGACAGGGATTGGGGCCACTGAAGCTTTCTTT
.,TRBJ2-7,TRBV7-2,16,.,CASSFSMSRGSGEQYF,TGTGCCAGCAGCTTTTCGATGAGTCGGGGGTCGGGCGAGCAGTACTTC
.,TRBJ1-1,TRBV5-1,15,.,CASSLGEGRSTEAFF,TGCGCCAGCAGCTTGGGGGAGGGAAGGAGCACTGAAGCTTTCTTT
TRBD1,TRBJ1-1,TRBV11-2,12,once,CASRPGQGEAFF,TGTGCCAGCAGACCTGGACAGGGGGAAGCTTTCTTT
.,TRBJ2-1,TRBV6-6,14,.,CASSYGTGKNEQFF,TGTGCCAGCAGTTACGGTACAGGCAAAAATGAGCAGTTCTTC
TRBD1,TRBJ2-2,TRBV18,18,.,CASSPRVLGQGSTGELFF,TGTGCCAGCTCACCACGCGTACTGGGACAGGGAAGCACCGGGGAGCTGTTTTTT
.,TRBJ2-7,TRBV30,13,.,CACPRGSSYEQYF,TGTGCCTGTCCAAGGGGGTCCTCCTACGAGCAGTACTTC
.,TRBJ1-2,TRBV6-1,15,.,CASSEAGADKDGYTF,TGTGCCAGCAGTGAAGCAGGGGCGGATAAAGATGGCTACACCTTC
.,TRBJ2-7,TRBV3-1/TRBV3-2,13,.,CASSSYRVNEQYF,TGTGCCAGCAGCTCCTACAGGGTCAACGAGCAGTACTTC